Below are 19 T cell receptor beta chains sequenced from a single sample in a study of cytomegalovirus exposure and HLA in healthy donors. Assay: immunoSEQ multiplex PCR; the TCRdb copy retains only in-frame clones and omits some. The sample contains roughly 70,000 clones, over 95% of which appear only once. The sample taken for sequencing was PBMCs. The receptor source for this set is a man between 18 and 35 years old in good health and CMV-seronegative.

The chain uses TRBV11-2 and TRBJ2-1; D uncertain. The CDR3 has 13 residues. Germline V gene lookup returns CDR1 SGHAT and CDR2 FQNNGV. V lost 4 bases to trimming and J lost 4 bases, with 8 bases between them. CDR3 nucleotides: TGTGCCAGCAGCTCCGCGGTTTACAATGAGCAGTTCTTC. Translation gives CASSSAVYNEQFF.

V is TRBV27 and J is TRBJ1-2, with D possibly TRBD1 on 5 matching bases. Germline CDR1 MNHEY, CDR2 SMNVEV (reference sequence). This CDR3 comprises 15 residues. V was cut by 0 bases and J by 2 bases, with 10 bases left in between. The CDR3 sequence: CASSLSRVGNYGYTF. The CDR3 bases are TGTGCCAGCAGTTTATCCAGGGTAGGGAACTATGGCTACACCTTC.

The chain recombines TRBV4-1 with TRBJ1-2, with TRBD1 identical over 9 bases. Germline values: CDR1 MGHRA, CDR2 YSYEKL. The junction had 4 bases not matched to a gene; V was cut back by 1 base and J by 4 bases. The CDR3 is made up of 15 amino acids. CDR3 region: CASSQVGTGFYGYTF. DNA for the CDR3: TGCGCCAGCAGCCAAGTTGGGACAGGGTTCTATGGCTACACCTTC.

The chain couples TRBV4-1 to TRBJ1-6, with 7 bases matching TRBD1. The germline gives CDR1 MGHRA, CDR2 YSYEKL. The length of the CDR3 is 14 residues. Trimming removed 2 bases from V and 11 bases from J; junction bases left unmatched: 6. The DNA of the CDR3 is TGCGCCAGCAGCCAAACAGGGGTTTGGGCACCCCTCCACTTT. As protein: CASSQTGVWAPLHF.

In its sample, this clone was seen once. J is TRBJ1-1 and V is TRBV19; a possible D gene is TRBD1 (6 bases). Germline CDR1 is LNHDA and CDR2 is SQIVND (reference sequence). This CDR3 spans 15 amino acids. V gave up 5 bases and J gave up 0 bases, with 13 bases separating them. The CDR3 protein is CASSLTGDMNTEAFF. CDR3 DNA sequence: TGTGCCAGTAGTCTGACAGGCGACATGAACACTGAAGCTTTCTTT.

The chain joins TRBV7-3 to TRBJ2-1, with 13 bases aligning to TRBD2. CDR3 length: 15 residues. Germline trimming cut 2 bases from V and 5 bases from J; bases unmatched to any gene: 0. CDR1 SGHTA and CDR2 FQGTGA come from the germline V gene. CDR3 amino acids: CASSLGLAGDNEQFF. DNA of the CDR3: TGTGCCAGCAGCTTAGGACTAGCGGGAGACAATGAGCAGTTCTTC. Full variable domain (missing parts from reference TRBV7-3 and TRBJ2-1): GAGVSQTPSNKVTEKGKYVELRCDPISGHTALYWYRQSLGQGPEFLIYFQGTGAADDSGLPNDRFFAVRPEGSVSTLKIQRTERGDSAVYLCASSLGLAGDNEQFFGPGTRLTVL.

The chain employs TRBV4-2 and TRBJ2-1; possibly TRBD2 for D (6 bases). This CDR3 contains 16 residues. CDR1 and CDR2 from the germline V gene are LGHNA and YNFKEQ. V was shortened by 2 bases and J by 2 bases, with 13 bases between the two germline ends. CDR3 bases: TGTGCCAGCAGCCAAATCGCGGGACCCGCCTACAATGAGCAGTTCTTC. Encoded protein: CASSQIAGPAYNEQFF.

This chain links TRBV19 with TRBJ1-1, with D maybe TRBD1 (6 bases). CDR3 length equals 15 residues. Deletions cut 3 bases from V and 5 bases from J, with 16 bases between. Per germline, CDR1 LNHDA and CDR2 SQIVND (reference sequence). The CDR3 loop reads CASSMVGRGRTEAFF. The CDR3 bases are TGTGCCAGTAGTATGGTGGGCAGGGGTCGGACTGAAGCTTTCTTT.

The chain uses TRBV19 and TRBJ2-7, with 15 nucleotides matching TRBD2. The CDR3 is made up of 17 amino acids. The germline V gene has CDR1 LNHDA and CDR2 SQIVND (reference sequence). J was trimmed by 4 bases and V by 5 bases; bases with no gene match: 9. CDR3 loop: CASSSGLAGGSPYEQYF. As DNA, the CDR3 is TGTGCCAGTAGTTCGGGACTAGCGGGAGGATCCCCTTACGAGCAGTACTTC. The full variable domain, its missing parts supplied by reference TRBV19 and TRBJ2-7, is DGGITQSPKYLFRKEGQNVTLSCEQNLNHDAMYWYRQDPGQGLRLIYYSQIVNDFQKGDIAEGYSVSREKKESFPLTVTSAQKNPTAFYLCASSSGLAGGSPYEQYFGPGTRLTVT.

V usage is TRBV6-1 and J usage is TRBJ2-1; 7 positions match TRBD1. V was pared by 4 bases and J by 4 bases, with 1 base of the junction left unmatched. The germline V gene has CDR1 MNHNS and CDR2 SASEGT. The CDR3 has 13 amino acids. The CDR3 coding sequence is TGTGCCAGCAGTGGGGACAGTTACAATGAGCAGTTCTTC. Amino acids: CASSGDSYNEQFF.

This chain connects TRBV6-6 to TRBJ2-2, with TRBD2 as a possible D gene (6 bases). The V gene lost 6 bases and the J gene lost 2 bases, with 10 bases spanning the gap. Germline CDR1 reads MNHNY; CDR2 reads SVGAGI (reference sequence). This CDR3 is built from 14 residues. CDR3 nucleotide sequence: TGTGCCAGCAGATGGGGGGTTAACACCGGGGAGCTGTTTTTT. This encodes CASRWGVNTGELFF.

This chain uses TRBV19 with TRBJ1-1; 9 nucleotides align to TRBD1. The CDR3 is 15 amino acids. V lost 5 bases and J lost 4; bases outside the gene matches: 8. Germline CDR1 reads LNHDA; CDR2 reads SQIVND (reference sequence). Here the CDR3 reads CASSPEGQGGTEAFF. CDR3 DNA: TGTGCCAGTAGTCCCGAGGGACAGGGAGGCACTGAAGCTTTCTTT.

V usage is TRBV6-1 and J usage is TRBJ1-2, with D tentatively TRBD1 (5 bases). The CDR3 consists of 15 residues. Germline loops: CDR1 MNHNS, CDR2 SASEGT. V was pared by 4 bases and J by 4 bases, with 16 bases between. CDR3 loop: CASSAGGEGIYGYTF. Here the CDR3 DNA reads TGTGCCAGCAGTGCGGGGGGGGAGGGTATCTATGGCTACACCTTC.

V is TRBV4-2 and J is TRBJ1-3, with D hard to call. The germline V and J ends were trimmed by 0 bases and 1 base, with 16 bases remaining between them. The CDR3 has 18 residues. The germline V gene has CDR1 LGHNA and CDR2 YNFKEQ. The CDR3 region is CASSQEGPRRESGNTIYF. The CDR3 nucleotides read TGTGCCAGCAGCCAAGAGGGCCCACGTAGGGAGTCTGGAAACACCATATATTTT.

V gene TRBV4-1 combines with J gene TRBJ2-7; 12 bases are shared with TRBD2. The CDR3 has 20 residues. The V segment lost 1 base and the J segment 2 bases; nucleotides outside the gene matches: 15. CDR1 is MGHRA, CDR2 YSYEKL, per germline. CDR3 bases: TGCGCCAGCAGCCAAGGGGGAGGGGTAAAGACTAGCGGGAGACCCTACGAGCAGTACTTC. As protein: CASSQGGGVKTSGRPYEQYF.

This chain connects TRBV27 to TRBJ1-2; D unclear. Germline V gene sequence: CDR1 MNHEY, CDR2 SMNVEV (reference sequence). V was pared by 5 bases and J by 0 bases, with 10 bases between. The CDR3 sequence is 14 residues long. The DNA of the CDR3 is TGTGCCAGCAGTCCCGGGAGTACTAACTATGGCTACACCTTC. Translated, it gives CASSPGSTNYGYTF.

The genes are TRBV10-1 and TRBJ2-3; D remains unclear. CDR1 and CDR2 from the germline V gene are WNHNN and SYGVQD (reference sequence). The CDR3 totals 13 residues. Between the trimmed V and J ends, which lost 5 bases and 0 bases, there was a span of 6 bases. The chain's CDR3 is CASSKLSTDTQYF. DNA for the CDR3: TGCGCCAGCAGTAAACTAAGCACAGATACGCAGTATTTT.

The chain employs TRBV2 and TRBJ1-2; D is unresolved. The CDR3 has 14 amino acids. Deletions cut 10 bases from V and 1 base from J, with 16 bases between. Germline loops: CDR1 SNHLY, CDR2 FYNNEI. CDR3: CATQPGDFNYGYTF. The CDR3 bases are TGTGCCACTCAACCCGGGGATTTTAACTATGGCTACACCTTC.

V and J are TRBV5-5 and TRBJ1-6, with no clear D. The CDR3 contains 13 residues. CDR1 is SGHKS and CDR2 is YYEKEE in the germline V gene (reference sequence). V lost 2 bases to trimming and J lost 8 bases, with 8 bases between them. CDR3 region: CASSFKEDSPLHF. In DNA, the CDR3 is TGTGCCAGCAGCTTCAAGGAGGATTCACCCCTCCACTTT.